The rows below give T cell receptor beta chains drawn from one sample of a study of cytomegalovirus exposure and HLA in healthy donors. Using immunoSEQ multiplex PCR, the repertoire was profiled, and TCRdb retains in-frame clones only, with some absent. This table holds 100,000 to 150,000 clones, about three quarters found once. Sequenced: PBMCs. All receptors derive from a human donor in good health. Each CDR3 is given with its conserved first and last residue. The D gene is left open where the match is weak. Only some rows state a clone size, as once, few, many or a class for expanded clones.

v_call: TRBV2
cdr3_length: 16
j_call: TRBJ1-5
d_call: TRBD1
clone_size: once
cdr3_aa: CASRPGQISSNQPQHF
cdr3_nt: TGTGCCAGCAGGCCGGGACAGATATCTAGCAATCAGCCCCAGCATTTT

v_call: TRBV19
cdr3_length: 14
j_call: TRBJ1-2
d_call: -
clone_size: -
cdr3_aa: CASTLPAGVGGYTF
cdr3_nt: TGTGCCAGTACCCTACCGGCGGGGGTCGGTGGCTACACCTTC

v_call: TRBV7-2
cdr3_length: 14
j_call: TRBJ1-3
d_call: -
clone_size: once
cdr3_aa: CASGHRVLGNTIYF
cdr3_nt: TGTGCCAGCGGGCACAGGGTCCTTGGAAACACCATATATTTT

v_call: TRBV11-2
cdr3_length: 15
j_call: TRBJ2-7
d_call: -
clone_size: few
cdr3_aa: CASSLGAWSSYEQYF
cdr3_nt: TGTGCCAGCAGCTTAGGTGCATGGAGCTCCTACGAGCAGTACTTC

v_call: TRBV15
cdr3_length: 14
j_call: TRBJ1-1
d_call: -
clone_size: few
cdr3_aa: CATSRDPVPGEAFF
cdr3_nt: TGTGCCACCAGCAGAGACCCTGTACCGGGAGAAGCTTTCTTT

v_call: TRBV7-9
cdr3_length: 15
j_call: TRBJ1-5
d_call: TRBD1
clone_size: -
cdr3_aa: CSSSLGGRGDQPQHF
cdr3_nt: TGTTCCAGCAGCTTAGGGGGCAGGGGGGATCAGCCCCAGCATTTT

v_call: TRBV15
cdr3_length: 16
j_call: TRBJ1-5
d_call: TRBD1
clone_size: -
cdr3_aa: CATSGRQGFSNQPQHF
cdr3_nt: TGTGCCACCAGCGGAAGACAGGGGTTCAGCAATCAGCCCCAGCATTTT

v_call: TRBV4-3
cdr3_length: 12
j_call: TRBJ2-1
d_call: -
clone_size: -
cdr3_aa: CASHQGNNEQFF
cdr3_nt: TGCGCCAGCCATCAGGGGAACAATGAGCAGTTCTTC

v_call: TRBV27
cdr3_length: 14
j_call: TRBJ2-3
d_call: TRBD2
clone_size: few
cdr3_aa: CASKRGIPTDTQYF
cdr3_nt: TGTGCCAGCAAGCGGGGGATCCCCACAGATACGCAGTATTTT

v_call: TRBV28
cdr3_length: 15
j_call: TRBJ2-3
d_call: -
clone_size: -
cdr3_aa: CATLGPVGIADTQYF
cdr3_nt: TGTGCCACACTAGGGCCGGTTGGGATCGCAGATACGCAGTATTTT

v_call: TRBV29-1
cdr3_length: 13
j_call: TRBJ2-7
d_call: -
clone_size: -
cdr3_aa: CSVENEVGYEQYF
cdr3_nt: TGCAGCGTTGAAAACGAGGTAGGCTACGAGCAGTACTTC

v_call: TRBV27
cdr3_length: 13
j_call: TRBJ2-7
d_call: -
clone_size: -
cdr3_aa: CASSAGTFYEQYF
cdr3_nt: TGTGCCAGCTCCGCCGGGACATTCTACGAGCAGTACTTC

v_call: TRBV6-6
cdr3_length: 15
j_call: TRBJ2-3
d_call: -
clone_size: -
cdr3_aa: CASSRRGFATDTQYF
cdr3_nt: TGTGCCAGCAGTCGACGGGGATTCGCGACAGATACGCAGTATTTT

v_call: TRBV27
cdr3_length: 15
j_call: TRBJ1-2
d_call: -
clone_size: few
cdr3_aa: CASSLSLVANYGYTF
cdr3_nt: TGTGCCAGCAGTTTATCCTTAGTCGCCAACTATGGCTACACCTTC

v_call: TRBV6-5
cdr3_length: 16
j_call: TRBJ2-2
d_call: TRBD1
clone_size: -
cdr3_aa: CASSYSGTGATGELFF
cdr3_nt: TGTGCCAGCAGTTACTCGGGGACAGGGGCTACCGGGGAGCTGTTTTTT

v_call: TRBV4-3
cdr3_length: 15
j_call: TRBJ2-7
d_call: -
clone_size: once
cdr3_aa: CASSQDQGATYEQYF
cdr3_nt: TGCGCCAGCAGCCAAGATCAAGGGGCGACCTACGAGCAGTACTTC

v_call: TRBV7-9
cdr3_length: 14
j_call: TRBJ1-1
d_call: -
clone_size: -
cdr3_aa: CASSLEGAGTEAFF
cdr3_nt: TGTGCCAGCAGCTTAGAAGGGGCAGGGACTGAAGCTTTCTTT

v_call: TRBV7-9
cdr3_length: 11
j_call: TRBJ2-3
d_call: -
clone_size: -
cdr3_aa: CASSSLDTQYF
cdr3_nt: TGTGCCAGCAGCTCTCTAGATACGCAGTATTTT

v_call: TRBV2
cdr3_length: 15
j_call: TRBJ2-5
d_call: TRBD1
clone_size: -
cdr3_aa: CASSRPPGQKETQYF
cdr3_nt: TGTGCCAGCAGTCGCCCCCCGGGACAGAAAGAGACCCAGTACTTC

v_call: TRBV9
cdr3_length: 15
j_call: TRBJ2-5
d_call: -
clone_size: -
cdr3_aa: CASSLRQGKWETQYF
cdr3_nt: TGTGCCAGCAGTTTGAGGCAGGGGAAGTGGGAGACCCAGTACTTC

v_call: TRBV2
cdr3_length: 15
j_call: TRBJ2-7
d_call: TRBD1
clone_size: -
cdr3_aa: CASSVGTGDFYEQYF
cdr3_nt: TGTGCCAGCAGCGTCGGGACAGGGGACTTCTACGAGCAGTACTTC

v_call: TRBV6-1
cdr3_length: 14
j_call: TRBJ2-1
d_call: TRBD1
clone_size: -
cdr3_aa: CASSGGTGGRGQFF
cdr3_nt: TGTGCCAGCAGTGGGGGGACAGGGGGACGGGGGCAGTTCTTC

v_call: TRBV6-6
cdr3_length: 13
j_call: TRBJ2-7
d_call: -
clone_size: -
cdr3_aa: CASRPGERGQQYF
cdr3_nt: TGTGCCAGCAGACCGGGAGAAAGGGGGCAGCAGTACTTC

v_call: TRBV6-6
cdr3_length: 13
j_call: TRBJ1-2
d_call: TRBD1
clone_size: -
cdr3_aa: CASSYDRGNGYTF
cdr3_nt: TGTGCCAGCAGTTACGACAGGGGCAATGGCTACACCTTC

v_call: TRBV7-3
cdr3_length: 14
j_call: TRBJ2-5
d_call: TRBD1
clone_size: -
cdr3_aa: CASSLTGGLETQYF
cdr3_nt: TGTGCCAGCAGCTTAACAGGGGGCTTAGAGACCCAGTACTTC

v_call: TRBV28
cdr3_length: 13
j_call: TRBJ2-1
d_call: -
clone_size: -
cdr3_aa: CASSLQGNNEQFF
cdr3_nt: TGTGCCAGCAGTTTGCAGGGGAACAATGAGCAGTTCTTC

v_call: TRBV7-2
cdr3_length: 15
j_call: TRBJ1-2
d_call: -
clone_size: -
cdr3_aa: CASSGGGVANYGYTF
cdr3_nt: TGTGCCAGCAGCGGAGGGGGGGTTGCTAACTATGGCTACACCTTC

v_call: TRBV6-5
cdr3_length: 13
j_call: TRBJ1-1
d_call: -
clone_size: -
cdr3_aa: CAGTVAWNTEAFF
cdr3_nt: TGTGCCGGCACCGTGGCCTGGAACACTGAAGCTTTCTTT

v_call: TRBV6-6
cdr3_length: 15
j_call: TRBJ2-2
d_call: TRBD1
clone_size: few
cdr3_aa: CASRETGRNTGELFF
cdr3_nt: TGTGCCAGCAGGGAGACAGGGCGGAACACCGGGGAGCTGTTTTTT

v_call: TRBV2
cdr3_length: 13
j_call: TRBJ2-5
d_call: -
clone_size: -
cdr3_aa: CASSEGPIETQYF
cdr3_nt: TGTGCCAGCAGTGAAGGGCCGATAGAGACCCAGTACTTC

v_call: TRBV5-5
cdr3_length: 15
j_call: TRBJ1-5
d_call: -
clone_size: -
cdr3_aa: CASSPMSPSNQPQHF
cdr3_nt: TGTGCCAGCAGCCCCATGTCCCCAAGCAATCAGCCCCAGCATTTT

v_call: TRBV6-5
cdr3_length: 11
j_call: TRBJ2-7
d_call: -
clone_size: -
cdr3_aa: CASKGGYEQYF
cdr3_nt: TGTGCCAGCAAAGGCGGCTACGAGCAGTACTTC

v_call: TRBV30
cdr3_length: 15
j_call: TRBJ2-4
d_call: -
clone_size: -
cdr3_aa: CAWSTAGAEKNIQYF
cdr3_nt: TGTGCCTGGAGTACCGCGGGGGCGGAGAAAAACATTCAGTACTTC

v_call: TRBV5-1
cdr3_length: 14
j_call: TRBJ2-7
d_call: TRBD1
clone_size: -
cdr3_aa: CASSGTGTGGEQYF
cdr3_nt: TGCGCCAGCAGCGGAACCGGGACAGGGGGCGAGCAGTACTTC

v_call: TRBV19
cdr3_length: 12
j_call: TRBJ1-1
d_call: -
clone_size: few
cdr3_aa: CASTIGRGKAFF
cdr3_nt: TGTGCCAGTACCATAGGTAGAGGAAAAGCTTTCTTT

v_call: TRBV6-6
cdr3_length: 14
j_call: TRBJ1-6
d_call: -
clone_size: -
cdr3_aa: CASSPRGPNSPLHF
cdr3_nt: TGTGCCAGCAGCCCCAGGGGCCCTAATTCACCCCTCCACTTT

v_call: TRBV15
cdr3_length: 13
j_call: TRBJ1-1
d_call: -
clone_size: -
cdr3_aa: CATSRDTGAEAFF
cdr3_nt: TGTGCCACCAGCAGAGATACGGGGGCTGAAGCTTTCTTT

v_call: TRBV27
cdr3_length: 17
j_call: TRBJ2-7
d_call: TRBD2
clone_size: -
cdr3_aa: CASSPHRTSGRIYEQYF
cdr3_nt: TGTGCCAGCAGTCCCCATCGGACTAGCGGGAGGATCTACGAGCAGTACTTC

v_call: TRBV9
cdr3_length: 17
j_call: TRBJ1-6
d_call: -
clone_size: -
cdr3_aa: CASSTLPSGTRYSPLHF
cdr3_nt: TGTGCCAGCAGCACGCTACCTTCGGGTACGAGATATTCACCCCTCCACTTT

v_call: TRBV5-1
cdr3_length: 15
j_call: TRBJ1-1
d_call: TRBD1
clone_size: -
cdr3_aa: CASSPQDRVSAEAFF
cdr3_nt: TGCGCCAGCAGCCCACAAGACAGGGTGAGCGCTGAAGCTTTCTTT

v_call: TRBV7-2
cdr3_length: 14
j_call: TRBJ2-5
d_call: -
clone_size: -
cdr3_aa: CASSLGGPQETQYF
cdr3_nt: TGTGCCAGCAGCTTAGGGGGGCCCCAAGAGACCCAGTACTTC

v_call: TRBV7-2
cdr3_length: 15
j_call: TRBJ1-5
d_call: -
clone_size: -
cdr3_aa: CASSPSGGWNQPQHF
cdr3_nt: TGTGCCAGCAGCCCCTCGGGGGGCTGGAATCAGCCCCAGCATTTT

v_call: TRBV2
cdr3_length: 13
j_call: TRBJ2-5
d_call: TRBD2
clone_size: -
cdr3_aa: CASTSGDEETQYF
cdr3_nt: TGTGCCAGCACTAGCGGGGATGAAGAGACCCAGTACTTC

v_call: TRBV28
cdr3_length: 15
j_call: TRBJ2-7
d_call: -
clone_size: -
cdr3_aa: CASTQARGGGYEQYF
cdr3_nt: TGTGCCAGCACCCAGGCGCGAGGGGGTGGCTACGAGCAGTACTTC

v_call: TRBV5-6
cdr3_length: 18
j_call: TRBJ1-2
d_call: TRBD1
clone_size: -
cdr3_aa: CASSSATVDREVLYGYTF
cdr3_nt: TGTGCCAGCAGCTCGGCTACCGTGGACAGGGAAGTTCTGTATGGCTACACCTTC

v_call: TRBV7-2
cdr3_length: 13
j_call: TRBJ1-2
d_call: -
clone_size: -
cdr3_aa: CASSLVSGVGYTF
cdr3_nt: TGTGCCAGCAGCTTAGTTTCAGGGGTTGGCTACACCTTC

v_call: TRBV5-1
cdr3_length: 18
j_call: TRBJ2-5
d_call: -
clone_size: few
cdr3_aa: CASSPYDVWTVPQETQYF
cdr3_nt: TGCGCCAGCAGCCCCTATGATGTATGGACAGTACCTCAAGAGACCCAGTACTTC

v_call: TRBV29-1
cdr3_length: 11
j_call: TRBJ1-1
d_call: -
clone_size: -
cdr3_aa: CSVDRGTEAFF
cdr3_nt: TGCAGCGTTGATCGGGGGACTGAAGCTTTCTTT

v_call: TRBV7-8
cdr3_length: 13
j_call: TRBJ1-5
d_call: -
clone_size: -
cdr3_aa: CASSDRINQPQHF
cdr3_nt: TGTGCCAGCAGCGACAGAATCAATCAGCCCCAGCATTTT

v_call: TRBV6-1
cdr3_length: 13
j_call: TRBJ1-6
d_call: -
clone_size: -
cdr3_aa: CASTVNYNSPLHF
cdr3_nt: TGTGCCAGCACAGTCAACTATAATTCACCCCTCCACTTT

v_call: TRBV30
cdr3_length: 13
j_call: TRBJ2-7
d_call: TRBD2
clone_size: -
cdr3_aa: CAWSPSGIHEQYF
cdr3_nt: TGTGCCTGGAGTCCTAGCGGGATCCACGAGCAGTACTTC